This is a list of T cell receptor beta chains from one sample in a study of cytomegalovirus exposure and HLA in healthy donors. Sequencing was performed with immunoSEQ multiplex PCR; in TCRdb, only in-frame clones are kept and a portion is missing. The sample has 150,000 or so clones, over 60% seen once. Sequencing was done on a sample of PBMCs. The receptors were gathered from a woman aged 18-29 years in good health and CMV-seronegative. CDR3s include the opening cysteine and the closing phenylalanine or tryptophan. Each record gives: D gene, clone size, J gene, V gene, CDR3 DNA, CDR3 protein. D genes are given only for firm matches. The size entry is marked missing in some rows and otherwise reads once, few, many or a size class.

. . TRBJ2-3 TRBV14 TGTGCCAGCAGCCAAGGGGATGGGACTTCTAGCACAGATACGCAGTATTTT CASSQGDGTSSTDTQYF
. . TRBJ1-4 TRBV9 TGTGCCAGCAGCCCCGTGGGGGGTGAAAAACTGTTTTTT CASSPVGGEKLFF
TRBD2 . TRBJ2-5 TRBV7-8 TGTGCCAGCAGCTTAAGCCCTAGCGGGACCCAAGAGACCCAGTACTTC CASSLSPSGTQETQYF
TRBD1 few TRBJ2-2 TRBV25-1 TGTGCCAGCAGTGGACAGGACAGGGTGCCCGGGGAGCTGTTTTTT CASSGQDRVPGELFF
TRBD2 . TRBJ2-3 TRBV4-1 TGCGCCAGCAGCTCGAGGACTAGCGGGGAAAGCACAGATACGCAGTATTTT CASSSRTSGESTDTQYF
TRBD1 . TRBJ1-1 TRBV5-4 TGTGCCAGCAGTACTCGGACAGGGCTGAACACTGAAGCTTTCTTT CASSTRTGLNTEAFF
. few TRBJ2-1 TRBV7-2 TGTGCCAGCAGCCGAAATCCGGGGGGCCCCTATTACAATGAGCAGTTCTTC CASSRNPGGPYYNEQFF
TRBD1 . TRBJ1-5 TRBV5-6 TGTGCCAGCAGCTTCACCGGGACAGGGGGAAATCAGCCCCAGCATTTT CASSFTGTGGNQPQHF
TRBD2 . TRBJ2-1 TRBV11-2 TGTGCCAGCAGCCCCGGGGCTAGCGGGAGCGCCGCGCAGTTCTTC CASSPGASGSAAQFF
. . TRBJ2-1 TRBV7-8 TGTGCCAGCAGCCGCAATGAGCAGTTCTTC CASSRNEQFF
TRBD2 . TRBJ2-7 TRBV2 TGTGCCAGCAGCCTGACACTAGCGTACGAGCAGTACTTC CASSLTLAYEQYF
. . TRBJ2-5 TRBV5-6 TGTGCCAGCAGCTTCCGGGGGGCGCTTCAAGAGACCCAGTACTTC CASSFRGALQETQYF
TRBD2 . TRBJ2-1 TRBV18 TGTGCCAGCTCACCCCCCAGCGGGGGGCTTGGTAATGAGCAGTTCTTC CASSPPSGGLGNEQFF
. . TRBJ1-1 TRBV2 TGTGCCAGCAGACTTGGACTGTCCGGGGCTTTCTTT CASRLGLSGAFF
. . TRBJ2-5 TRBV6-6 TGTGCCAGCAGTTACTCAAGCAGGGGCACAGAGACCCAGTACTTC CASSYSSRGTETQYF
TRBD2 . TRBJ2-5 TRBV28 TGTGCCAGCACCTCACTCGGGCGGGGGATATTTCAAGAGACCCAGTACTTC CASTSLGRGIFQETQYF
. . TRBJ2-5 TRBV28 TGTGCCAGCACCACCTTAGGACATCTCCAAGAGACCCAGTACTTC CASTTLGHLQETQYF
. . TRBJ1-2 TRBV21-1 TGTGCCAGCAGCCCACCGGGACAGGGGCATGGCTACACCTTC CASSPPGQGHGYTF
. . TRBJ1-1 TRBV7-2 TGTGCCAGCAGCTTAAACAGGAACACTGAAGCTTTCTTT CASSLNRNTEAFF
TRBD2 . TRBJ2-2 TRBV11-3 TGTGCCAGCAGTAGCGGGAGGGGGGCCGGGGAGCTGTTTTTT CASSSGRGAGELFF
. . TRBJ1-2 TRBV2 TGTGGCTGGGGGACCGGACAGCGGGAAAACACCTTC CGWGTGQRENTF
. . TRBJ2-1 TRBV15 TGTGCCACCAGTTGGACAGCTTACAATGAGCAGTTCTTC CATSWTAYNEQFF
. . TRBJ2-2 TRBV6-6 TGTGCCAGCAGACCGGGTGCGGGTACCGGGGAGCTGTTTTTT CASRPGAGTGELFF
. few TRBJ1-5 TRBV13 TGTGCCAGCAGCTTAGCGGGTAAGCCCCAGCATTTT CASSLAGKPQHF
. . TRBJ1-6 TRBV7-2 TGTGCCAGCAGCTTAACCGGCAGGGGAAATTCACCCCTCCACTTT CASSLTGRGNSPLHF
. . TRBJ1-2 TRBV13 TGTGCCAGCAGCCAATCCAGGGTGTCTGGCTACACCTTC CASSQSRVSGYTF
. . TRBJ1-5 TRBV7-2 TGTGCCAGCAGCTTCGGGTATAGCAATCAGCCCCAGCATTTT CASSFGYSNQPQHF
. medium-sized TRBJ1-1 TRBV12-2 TGTGCAAGTCGCTCACAGAACACTGAAGCTTTCTTT CASRSQNTEAFF
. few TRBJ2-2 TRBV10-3 TGTGCCATCAGCGGGACACCCGTTGGCGGGGAGCTGTTTTTT CAISGTPVGGELFF
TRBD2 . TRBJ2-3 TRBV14 TGTGCCAGCAGCCCTTGGACTAGCAGAGCGACCACAGATACGCAGTATTTT CASSPWTSRATTDTQYF
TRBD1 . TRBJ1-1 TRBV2 TGTGCCAGCAGTGTCGGACAGGGGATGAACACTGAAGCTTTCTTT CASSVGQGMNTEAFF
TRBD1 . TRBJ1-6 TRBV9 TGTGCCAGCAGCGTAGGAGACAGGGGAGGATCACCCCTCCACTTT CASSVGDRGGSPLHF
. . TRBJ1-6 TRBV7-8 TGTGCCAGCAGCTTAGACAGGGTTAATTCACCCCTCCACTTT CASSLDRVNSPLHF
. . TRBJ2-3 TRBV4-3 TGCGCCAGCAGCCAAGGGCGGGGCACAGATACGCAGTATTTT CASSQGRGTDTQYF
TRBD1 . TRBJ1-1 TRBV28 TGTGCCAGCAGTTCGGGACAGGGGGAGGAAGCTTTCTTT CASSSGQGEEAFF
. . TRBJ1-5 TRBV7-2 TGTGCCAGCAGCTTTTTTGGGGGAGGTTCGTGGTCGGGTGGGAAGCCCCAGCATTTT CASSFFGGGSWSGGKPQHF
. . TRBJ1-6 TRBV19 TGTGCCAGTAGTATACCGAACAGTAATTCACCCCTCCACTTT CASSIPNSNSPLHF
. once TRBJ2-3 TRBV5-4 TGTGCCAGCAGCTTGCAGTTTCCAGATACGCAGTATTTT CASSLQFPDTQYF
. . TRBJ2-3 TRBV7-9 TGTGCCAGCAGCTTAAAGGGGGCGTCCGGGGGCCCTCGCACAGATACGCAGTATTTT CASSLKGASGGPRTDTQYF
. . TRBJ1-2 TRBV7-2 TGTGCCAGCAGCTCCGGAGCTAACTATGGCTACACCTTC CASSSGANYGYTF
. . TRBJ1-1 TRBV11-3 TGTGCCAGCAGCCCAGTGGTATTCGGGGAAGCTTTCTTT CASSPVVFGEAFF
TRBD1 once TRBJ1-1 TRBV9 TGTGCCAGCAGCGAGTGGACAGGGGGCATCACTGAAGCTTTCTTT CASSEWTGGITEAFF
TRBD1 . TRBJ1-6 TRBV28 TGTGCCACCGACCGAAGACAGGGGTATAATTCACCCCTCCACTTT CATDRRQGYNSPLHF
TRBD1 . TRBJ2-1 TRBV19 TGTGCCAGTAGTATCGCCGGACAGGGGTACAATGAGCAGTTCTTC CASSIAGQGYNEQFF
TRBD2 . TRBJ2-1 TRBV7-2 TGTGCCAGCAGCTCGGGGGGTAGTGAGCAGTTCTTC CASSSGGSEQFF
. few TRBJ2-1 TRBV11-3 TGTGCCAGCAGCCCTACTCGTGGTCCATACAATGAGCAGTTCTTC CASSPTRGPYNEQFF
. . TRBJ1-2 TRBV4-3 TGCGCCAGCAGCCAAAGGGCGGGGGCGGCTAACTATGGCTACACCTTC CASSQRAGAANYGYTF
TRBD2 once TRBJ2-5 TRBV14 TGTGCCAGCAGCCAAGGCGGGACTAGCGGGAAAGAGACCCAGTACTTC CASSQGGTSGKETQYF
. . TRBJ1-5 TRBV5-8 TGTGCCAGCAGCTATCCCGGGGAAAGGAGCAATCAGCCCCAGCATTTT CASSYPGERSNQPQHF
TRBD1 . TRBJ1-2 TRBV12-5 TGTGCTAGTGGTTTCGATCGACAGGGAGAACACTATGGCTACACCTTC CASGFDRQGEHYGYTF
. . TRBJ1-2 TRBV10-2 TGCGCCAGCAGTGAGTCTGGCCAGGGGATCCCCTATGGCTACACCTTC CASSESGQGIPYGYTF
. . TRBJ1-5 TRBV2 TGTGCCAGCAGGGAGGGCATTAGCAATCAGCCCCAGCATTTT CASREGISNQPQHF
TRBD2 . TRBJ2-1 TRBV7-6 TGTGCCAGCAGCTTAGGGCTAGCGGGACCGAAGGGGGAGCAGTTCTTC CASSLGLAGPKGEQFF
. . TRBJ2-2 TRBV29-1 TGCAGCGTTGATACAAAGAACACCGGGGAGCTGTTTTTT CSVDTKNTGELFF
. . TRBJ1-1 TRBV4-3 TGCGCCAGCAGCCAAGGGCCGAGAGGATACACTGAAGCTTTCTTT CASSQGPRGYTEAFF